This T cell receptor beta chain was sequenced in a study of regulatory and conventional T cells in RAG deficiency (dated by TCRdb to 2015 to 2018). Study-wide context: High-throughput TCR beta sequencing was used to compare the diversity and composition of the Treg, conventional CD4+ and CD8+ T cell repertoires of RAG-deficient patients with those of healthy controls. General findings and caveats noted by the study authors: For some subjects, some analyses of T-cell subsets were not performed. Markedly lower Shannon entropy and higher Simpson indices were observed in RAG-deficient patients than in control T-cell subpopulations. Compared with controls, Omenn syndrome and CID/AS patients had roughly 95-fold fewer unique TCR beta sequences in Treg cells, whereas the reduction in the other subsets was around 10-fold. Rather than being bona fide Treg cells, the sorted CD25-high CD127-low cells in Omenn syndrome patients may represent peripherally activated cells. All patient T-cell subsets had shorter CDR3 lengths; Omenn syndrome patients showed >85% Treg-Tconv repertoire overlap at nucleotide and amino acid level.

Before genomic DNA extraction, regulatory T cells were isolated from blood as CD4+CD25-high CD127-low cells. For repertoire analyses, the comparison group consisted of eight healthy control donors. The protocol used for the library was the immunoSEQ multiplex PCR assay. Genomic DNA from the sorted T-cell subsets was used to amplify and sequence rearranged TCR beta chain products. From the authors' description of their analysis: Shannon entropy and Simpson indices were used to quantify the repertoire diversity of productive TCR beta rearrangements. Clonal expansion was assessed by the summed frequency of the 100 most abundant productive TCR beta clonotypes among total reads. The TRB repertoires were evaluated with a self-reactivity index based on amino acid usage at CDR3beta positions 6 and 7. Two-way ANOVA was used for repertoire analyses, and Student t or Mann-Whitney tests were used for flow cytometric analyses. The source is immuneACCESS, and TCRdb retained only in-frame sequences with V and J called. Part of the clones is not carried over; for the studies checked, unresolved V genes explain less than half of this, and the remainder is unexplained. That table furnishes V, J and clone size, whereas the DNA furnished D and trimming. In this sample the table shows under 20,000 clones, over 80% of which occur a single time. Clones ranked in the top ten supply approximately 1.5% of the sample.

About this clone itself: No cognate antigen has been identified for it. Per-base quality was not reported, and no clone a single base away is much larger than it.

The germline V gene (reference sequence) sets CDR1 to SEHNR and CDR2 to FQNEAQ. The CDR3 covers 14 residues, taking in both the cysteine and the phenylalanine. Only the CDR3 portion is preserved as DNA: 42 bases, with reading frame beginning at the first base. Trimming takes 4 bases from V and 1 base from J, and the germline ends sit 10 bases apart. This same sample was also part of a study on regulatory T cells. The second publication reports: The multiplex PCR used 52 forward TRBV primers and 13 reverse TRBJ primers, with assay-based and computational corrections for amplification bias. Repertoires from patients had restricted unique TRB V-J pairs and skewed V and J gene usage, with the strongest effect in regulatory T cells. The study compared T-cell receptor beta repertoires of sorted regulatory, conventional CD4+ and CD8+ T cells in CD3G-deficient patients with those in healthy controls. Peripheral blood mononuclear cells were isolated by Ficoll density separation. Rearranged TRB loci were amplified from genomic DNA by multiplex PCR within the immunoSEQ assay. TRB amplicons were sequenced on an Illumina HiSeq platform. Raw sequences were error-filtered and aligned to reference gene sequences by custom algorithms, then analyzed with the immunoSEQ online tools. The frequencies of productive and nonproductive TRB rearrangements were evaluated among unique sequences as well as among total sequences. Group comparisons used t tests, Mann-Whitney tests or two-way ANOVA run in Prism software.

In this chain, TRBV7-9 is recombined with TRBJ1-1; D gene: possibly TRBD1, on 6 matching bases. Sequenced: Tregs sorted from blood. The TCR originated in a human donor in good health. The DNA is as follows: TGTGCCAGCAGCTCCAGGGGATCGAACACTGAAGCTTTCTTT. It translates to CASSSRGSNTEAFF.